This record looks at one T cell receptor beta chain sequence and its context. 13 Jbeta primers and 60 Vbeta primers were used for the PCR. Sequencing used immunoSEQ multiplex PCR; TCRdb keeps in-frame clones, though not all of them. The sample table sets out under 250,000 clones. The data stem from a study of cytomegalovirus exposure and HLA in healthy donors. Overall study: Early released data comprised 75 million to 100 million unique TCRs from HLA-typed donors. Among the 300 to 500 genotyped donors, approximately 82% were placed in the Caucasian-associated ancestry cluster.

V shed 6 bases and J shed 4 bases, with 15 bases lying between them. The CDR3 length is 14 residues. Germline V gene data show CDR1 as MDHEN and CDR2 as SYDVKM. The rearrangement uses TRBV28 and TRBJ1-1; D perhaps matches TRBD1 (5 bases). The sequence was obtained from a girl aged 2 to 9 in good health and CMV-seropositive. Sequences were obtained from PBMCs. The CDR3 protein is CASRGPGGSTEAFF. The CDR3 DNA sequence: TGTGCCAGCAGAGGGCCGGGGGGATCCACTGAAGCTTTCTTT.